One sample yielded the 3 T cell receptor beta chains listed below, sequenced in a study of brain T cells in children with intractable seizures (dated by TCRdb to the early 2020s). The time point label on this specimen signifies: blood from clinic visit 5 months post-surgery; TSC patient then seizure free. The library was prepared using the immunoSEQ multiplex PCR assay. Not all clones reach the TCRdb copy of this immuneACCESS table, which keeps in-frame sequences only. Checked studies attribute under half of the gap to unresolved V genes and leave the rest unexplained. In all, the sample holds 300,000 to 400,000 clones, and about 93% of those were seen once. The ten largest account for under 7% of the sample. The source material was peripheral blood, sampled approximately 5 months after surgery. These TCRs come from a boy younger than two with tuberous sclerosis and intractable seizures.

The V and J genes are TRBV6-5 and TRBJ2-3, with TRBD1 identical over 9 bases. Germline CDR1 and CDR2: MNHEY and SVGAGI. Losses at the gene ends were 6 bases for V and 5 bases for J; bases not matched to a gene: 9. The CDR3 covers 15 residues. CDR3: CASRDRGGRIDTQYF. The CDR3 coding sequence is TGTGCCAGCAGGGACAGGGGAGGTAGAATAGATACGCAGTATTTT.

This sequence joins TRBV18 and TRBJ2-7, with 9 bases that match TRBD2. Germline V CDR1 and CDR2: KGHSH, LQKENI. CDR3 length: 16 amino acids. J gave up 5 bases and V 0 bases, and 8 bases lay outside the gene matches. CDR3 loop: CASSPPSGGRAHEQYF. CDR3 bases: TGTGCCAGCTCACCACCTTCTGGCGGGAGGGCCCACGAGCAGTACTTC.

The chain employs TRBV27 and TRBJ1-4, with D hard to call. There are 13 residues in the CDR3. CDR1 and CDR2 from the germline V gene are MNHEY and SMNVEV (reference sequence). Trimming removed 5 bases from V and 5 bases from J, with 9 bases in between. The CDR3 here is CASSPRKNEKLFF. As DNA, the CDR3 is TGTGCCAGCAGTCCACGGAAAAATGAAAAACTGTTTTTT.